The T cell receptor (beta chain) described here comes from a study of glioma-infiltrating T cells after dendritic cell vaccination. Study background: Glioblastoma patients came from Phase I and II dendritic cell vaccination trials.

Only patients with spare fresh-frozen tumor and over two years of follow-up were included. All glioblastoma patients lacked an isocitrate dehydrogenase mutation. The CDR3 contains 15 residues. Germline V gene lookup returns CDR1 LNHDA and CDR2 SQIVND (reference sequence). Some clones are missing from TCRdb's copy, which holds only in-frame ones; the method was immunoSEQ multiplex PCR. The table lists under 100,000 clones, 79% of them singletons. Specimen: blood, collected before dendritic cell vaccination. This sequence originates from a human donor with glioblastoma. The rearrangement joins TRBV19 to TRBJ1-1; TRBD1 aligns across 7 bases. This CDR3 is CASAYIYRGGTEAFF. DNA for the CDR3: TGTGCGTCTGCATATATTTACAGGGGAGGCACTGAAGCTTTCTTT.